A single sample gave rise to the 20 T cell receptor beta chains below, sequenced in a study of T cells in Graves' hyperthyroidism and ophthalmopathy. The investigators amplified TCR beta CDR3 regions from RNA transcripts. An initial round of RT-PCR targeting the TCR CDR3 relied on the HTBI primer set. TCRdb analysed the multiplex PCR reads with MiXCR anew, one entry per CDR3 protein. Of roughly 260,000 distinct CDR3 sequences in the sample, less than 15% were seen once. Material for sequencing was blood. The receptors shown here come from a woman between 40 and 55 years old with Graves' hyperthyroidism that later progressed to Graves' ophthalmopathy.

This clonotype was detected many times. The J gene is TRBJ2-5, the V gene TRBV2; 10 nucleotides match TRBD2. Germline trimming cut 10 bases from V and 3 bases from J; bases unmatched to any gene: 11. The CDR3 contains 15 residues. Germline V gene data show CDR1 as SNHLY and CDR2 as FYNNEI. The DNA of the CDR3 is TGTGCCACCGCCTGGGCTAGCGGGAGCAAAGAGACCCAGTACTTC. Its protein product is CATAWASGSKETQYF. Drawing the rest from reference TRBV2 and TRBJ2-5, the complete variable domain is EPEVTQTPSHQVTQMGQEVILRCVPISNHLYFYWYRQILGQKVEFLVSFYNNEISEKSEIFDDQFSVERPDGSNFTLKIRSTKLEDSAMYFCATAWASGSKETQYFGPGTRLLVL.

This clonotype was found many times. Sequence at one end of the junction differs from germline and may be a read error. In DNA, the CDR3 is TGTGCCAGCAGTTTGGACAGGAACACTGAAGCTTTCTTT. Translated, it gives CASSLDRNTEAFF. The V gene is TRBV5-1, the J gene TRBJ1-1; the D gene is possibly TRBD1 (6 bases). CDR1 is SGHRS and CDR2 is YFSETQ in the germline V gene. This CDR3 spans 13 amino acids.

This clonotype was seen many times. The V gene is TRBV15, the J gene TRBJ2-7; possibly TRBD1 for D (6 bases). CDR3 length: 14 amino acids. Trimming cost V 5 bases and J 2 bases, with 13 bases left between them. Looked up from germline, CDR1 is LNHNV and CDR2 is YYDKDF (reference sequence). The CDR3 here is CATSSVRGTYEQYF. Here the CDR3 DNA reads TGTGCCACCAGCTCAGTTAGGGGGACCTACGAGCAGTACTTC. Supplemented by reference TRBV15 and TRBJ2-7, the full variable domain reads DAMVIQNPRYQVTQFGKPVTLSCSQTLNHNVMYWYQQKSSQAPKLLFHYYDKDFNNEADTPDNFQSRRPNTSFCFLDIRSPGLGDTAMYLCATSSVRGTYEQYFGPGTRLTVT.

In this sample, this clonotype turned up many times. The chain carries TRBV4-1 and TRBJ1-5; D ambiguous. The germline gives CDR1 MGHRA, CDR2 YSYEKL. The CDR3 has 15 amino acids. The V end lost 0 bases, the J end lost 4 bases, and 10 bases lay between the germline ends. The CDR3 nucleotides are TGCGCCAGCAGCCAAGATCGAGGACCTAATCAGCCCCAGCATTTT. As protein: CASSQDRGPNQPQHF.

This clonotype was detected many times. This chain joins TRBV14 and TRBJ2-1; no firm D call. Deletions cut 4 bases from V and 4 bases from J, with 17 bases between. The CDR3 length is 16 residues. Germline-derived CDR1 and CDR2 are SGHDN and FVKESK. The CDR3 DNA sequence: TGTGCCAGCAGCCCAAGATGGCCCGGTGGTTACAATGAGCAGTTCTTC. This codes for CASSPRWPGGYNEQFF.

This clonotype has only a few counts. The rearrangement links TRBV5-8 to TRBJ2-7; 7 bases line up with TRBD2. The germline CDR1 and CDR2 sequences are SGHTS and YDEGEE. The V segment lost 6 bases and the J segment 2 bases; nucleotides outside the gene matches: 11. This CDR3 comprises 15 residues. The CDR3 DNA follows: TGTGCCAGCAAAGTGGGAGCGGGGAACACCTACGAGCAGTACTTC. This translates into CASKVGAGNTYEQYF. The variable domain in full, completed from reference TRBV5-8 and TRBJ2-7, reads EAGVTQSPTHLIKTRGQQATLRCSPISGHTSVYWYQQALGLGLQFLLWYDEGEERNRGNFPPRFSGRQFPNYSSELNVNALELEDSALYLCASKVGAGNTYEQYFGPGTRLTVT.

Ten or more counts support this clonotype. The chain employs TRBV11-1 and TRBJ2-7, with unresolved D. The CDR3 spans 14 residues. V lost 0 bases and J 3 bases, leaving 9 bases between the germline ends. Germline loops: CDR1 SGHAT, CDR2 FQDESV (reference sequence). The CDR3: CASSLAGFNYEQYF. CDR3 DNA sequence: TGTGCCAGCAGCTTAGCGGGGTTTAACTACGAGCAGTACTTC.

This clonotype was observed at least ten times. The V call is TRBV19, the J call TRBJ1-1, with unresolved D. V lost 5 bases to trimming and J lost 0 bases, with 10 bases between them. The CDR3 consists of 14 residues. CDR1 is LNHDA, CDR2 SQIVND, per germline (reference sequence). CDR3 DNA sequence: TGTGCCAGTAGTGCCGGACTGATGAACACTGAAGCTTTCTTT. It yields the protein CASSAGLMNTEAFF.

V is TRBV4-1 and J is TRBJ2-4, with 7 nucleotides matching TRBD1. The CDR3 loop spans 17 amino acids. CDR1 and CDR2 (germline): MGHRA, YSYEKL. The ends lost 2 bases at V and 0 bases at J; junction bases unmatched: 7. The CDR3 region has the DNA TGCGCCAGCAGCCAAAGCGGACAGGCGATAGCCAAAAACATTCAGTACTTC. Protein product: CASSQSGQAIAKNIQYF.

This sequence joins TRBV28 and TRBJ2-3; 8 bases agree with TRBD1. V gave up 2 bases and J gave up 3 bases; unmatched junction bases: 4. The CDR3 is made up of 15 amino acids. The V gene's germline CDR1 is MDHEN and CDR2 SYDVKM. CDR3 in amino acids: CASSLAQGATDTQYF. Written as DNA, the CDR3 is TGTGCCAGCAGTTTAGCCCAGGGGGCGACAGATACGCAGTATTTT.

This clonotype was recorded many times. The CDR3 loop is CASSAPGLRSQYF. Written as DNA, the CDR3 is TGTGCCAGCAGTGCGCCGGGCCTCCGGAGTCAGTACTTC. The rearrangement joins TRBV28 to TRBJ2-7; D is undetermined. The CDR3 length is 13 residues. CDR1 and CDR2 (germline): MDHEN, SYDVKM. Trimming took 5 bases from V and 10 from J, leaving 18 bases between them.

This clonotype was picked up many times. The V call is TRBV24-1, the J call TRBJ2-7; 10 bases agree with TRBD2. The junction had 3 bases not matched to a gene; V was cut back by 6 bases and J by 5 bases. Germline CDR1 reads KGHDR; CDR2 reads SFDVKD. The CDR3 covers 13 residues. The CDR3 DNA is TGTGCCACCAGTTCAGGACTAGCGGACGAGCAGTACTTC. Amino acids: CATSSGLADEQYF.

The chain employs TRBV5-4 and TRBJ1-4; 8 positions agree with TRBD1. The CDR3 covers 15 residues. V trimming: 4 bases; J trimming: 6 bases; junction bases outside the gene matches: 8. CDR1 SGHNT and CDR2 YYREEE come from the germline V gene (reference sequence). The CDR3 DNA follows: TGTGCCAGCAGCGCTCCGGGACAGGTTGATGAAAAACTGTTTTTT. Encoded protein: CASSAPGQVDEKLFF.

This clonotype has a count of ten or more. This sequence joins TRBV6-1 and TRBJ2-1; 8 bases are shared with TRBD2. The ends lost 5 bases at V and 9 bases at J; junction bases unmatched: 15. The CDR3 totals 16 residues. Germline V lookup: CDR1 MNHNS, CDR2 SASEGT. Written as DNA, the CDR3 is TGTGCCAGCAGTAATCCCGGGACTAGTACTGTCGGTGAGCAGTTCTTC. The encoded protein is CASSNPGTSTVGEQFF.

The sample holds many counts of this clonotype. This chain uses TRBV28 with TRBJ1-5; D is uncertain. From germline, CDR1 is MDHEN and CDR2 SYDVKM. This CDR3 is built from 16 residues. V was trimmed by 3 bases and J by 6 bases, leaving 18 bases between them. The CDR3 is CASSFRPLTLTQPQHF. CDR3 nucleotide sequence: TGTGCCAGCAGTTTCCGACCTCTGACATTAACTCAGCCCCAGCATTTT.

This clonotype showed up just once. This rearrangement joins TRBV11-3 to TRBJ2-3; TRBD1 is a possible D gene (6 bases). The CDR3 spans 15 residues. Per germline, CDR1 SGHNT and CDR2 YENEEA. V was cut by 3 bases and J by 0 bases, with 10 bases left in between. CDR3 region: CASSFSQGSTDTQYF. CDR3 DNA: TGTGCCAGCAGCTTTTCCCAGGGGAGCACAGATACGCAGTATTTT.

This rearrangement joins TRBV15 to TRBJ1-1; no firm D call. Germline assignment: CDR1 LNHNV and CDR2 YYDKDF (reference sequence). The V end was cut by 0 bases, the J end by 4 bases, with 15 bases between. The CDR3 is 16 amino acids. The CDR3, as DNA: TGTGCCACCAGCAGAGATCTCTTTTCGACCCTCACTGAAGCTTTCTTT. Its translation: CATSRDLFSTLTEAFF.

This clonotype was observed a handful of times. The J gene is TRBJ1-2, the V gene TRBV5-1; D unclear. The CDR3 spans 17 residues. V lost 0 bases to trimming and J lost 0 bases, with 15 bases between them. Per the germline V gene, CDR1 is SGHRS and CDR2 is YFSETQ. CDR3 in DNA: TGCGCCAGCAGCTTGGCTTTATTCCCGTACCCTAACTATGGCTACACCTTC. Translating it yields CASSLALFPYPNYGYTF. The full variable domain, completed using reference TRBV5-1 and TRBJ1-2, is KAGVTQTPRYLIKTRGQQVTLSCSPISGHRSVSWYQQTPGQGLQFLFEYFSETQRNKGNFPGRFSGRQFSNSRSEMNVSTLELGDSALYLCASSLALFPYPNYGYTFGSGTRLTVV.

This clonotype appeared a few times. A much larger clonotype is one base distant, so this may be a read error. The rearrangement links TRBV12-3 or TRBV12-4 to TRBJ2-5; D call uncertain. The CDR3 sequence is 15 residues long. The CDR3 sequence is CASTSIGHPGEAQYF. The CDR3 DNA reads as TGTGCCAGCACCTCTATCGGTCACCCAGGAGAGGCCCAGTACTTC.

CDR3 region: CASSPGTPTAQYF. The CDR3 DNA follows: TGTGCCAGCTCACCGGGGACCCCGACGGCGCAGTATTTT. V usage is TRBV18 and J usage is TRBJ2-3; possibly TRBD1 or TRBD2 for D (5 bases each). Trimming cost V 3 bases and J 10 bases, with 14 bases left between them. Germline assignment: CDR1 KGHSH and CDR2 LQKENI. CDR3 length: 13 residues.